Shown below are 27 T cell receptor beta chains from a single sample sequenced in a study of blood T cell repertoires in COVID-19. Repertoires were generated with immunoSEQ multiplex PCR, while TCRdb's copy carries only in-frame clones and drops some. Of over 60,000 clones detected, around nine tenths appear once; the ten largest clones hold around 13%. The sequenced material came from peripheral blood. Receptors originate from a woman aged 55 to 70 with acute or convalescent COVID-19.

This chain joins TRBV15 and TRBJ1-3, with TRBD1 matching 7 bases. This CDR3 has 15 residues. V shed 4 bases and J 4 bases; nucleotides not matched to a gene: 7. Germline V gene data show CDR1 as LNHNV and CDR2 as YYDKDF (reference sequence). The DNA of the CDR3 is TGTGCCACCAGCATAAACGACAGGGTAGGAAACACCATATATTTT. Its protein is CATSINDRVGNTIYF.

The V gene is TRBV19, the J gene TRBJ1-5; weak D call: TRBD1 (5 bases). The germline V gene has CDR1 LNHDA and CDR2 SQIVND (reference sequence). The V gene lost 0 bases and the J gene lost 4 bases, with 10 bases spanning the gap. This CDR3 spans 15 amino acids. The CDR3 DNA reads TGTGCCAGTAGTATAGATGCGGGGGTAAATCAGCCCCAGCATTTT. It specifies CASSIDAGVNQPQHF. The entire variable domain, with the rest obtained from reference TRBV19 and TRBJ1-5, is as follows: DGGITQSPKYLFRKEGQNVTLSCEQNLNHDAMYWYRQDPGQGLRLIYYSQIVNDFQKGDIAEGYSVSREKKESFPLTVTSAQKNPTAFYLCASSIDAGVNQPQHFGDGTRLSIL.

The V call is TRBV4-1, the J call TRBJ1-6, with D possibly TRBD1 on 6 matching bases. This CDR3 is 17 amino acids long. Germline V CDR1 and CDR2: MGHRA, YSYEKL. V gave up 0 bases and J gave up 4 bases, with 13 bases separating them. As DNA, the CDR3 is TGCGCCAGCAGCCAAGACCTGGGACACCAGTATAATTCACCCCTCCACTTT. Protein sequence: CASSQDLGHQYNSPLHF.

This chain connects TRBV19 to TRBJ1-2; 11 nucleotides agree with TRBD1. The CDR3 consists of 14 residues. Losses at the gene ends were 3 bases for V and 8 bases for J; bases not matched to a gene: 5. CDR1 is LNHDA and CDR2 is SQIVND in the germline V gene (reference sequence). CDR3 sequence (DNA): TGTGCCAGTAGTATGGACAGGGGGCAGGGAGGCTACACCTTC. This encodes CASSMDRGQGGYTF.

This clone has a single count. The CDR3 DNA reads TGTGCCAGTAGTATTCGGCAGGGCCTTTCCTACGAGCAGTACTTC. As protein: CASSIRQGLSYEQYF. The chain recombines TRBV19 with TRBJ2-7; possible D gene TRBD1, 5 bases. The CDR3 has 15 amino acids. CDR1 is LNHDA, CDR2 SQIVND, per germline (reference sequence). Trimming took off 3 bases at V and 1 base at J, with 13 bases between the two ends.

The chain carries TRBV3-1 (or the pseudogene TRBV3-2) and TRBJ2-7; D is uncertain. Looked up from germline, CDR1 is LGHDT and CDR2 is YNNKEL (reference sequence). The V end was cut by 1 base, the J end by 0 bases, with 10 bases between. This CDR3 spans 15 amino acids. CDR3 nucleotide sequence: TGTGCCAGCAGCCAAGTGACTCTGAGCTCCTACGAGCAGTACTTC. This codes for CASSQVTLSSYEQYF.

V gene TRBV6-5 combines with J gene TRBJ1-2; possible D gene TRBD1, 5 bases. Per germline, CDR1 MNHEY and CDR2 SVGAGI. This CDR3 has 13 residues. V was cut by 5 bases and J by 5 bases, with 12 bases left in between. CDR3 sequence: CASSSTGDYGYTF. The CDR3 DNA sequence: TGTGCCAGCAGTAGTACAGGTGATTATGGCTACACCTTC.

This clone was observed once. The J gene is TRBJ2-2, the V gene TRBV7-8; TRBD2 matches 12 bases. Germline V gene sequence: CDR1 SGHVS, CDR2 FQNEAQ. The CDR3 contains 17 residues. Trimming removed 1 base from V and 1 base from J; junction bases left unmatched: 1. CDR3 coding DNA: TGTGCCAGCAGCTTAGGGGGACTAGCGGGGAACACCGGGGAGCTGTTTTTT. Encoded protein: CASSLGGLAGNTGELFF.

The V gene is TRBV5-1, the J gene TRBJ2-1; D is perhaps TRBD2 (7 bases). CDR1 and CDR2 from the germline V gene are SGHRS and YFSETQ. This CDR3 contains 15 residues. V shed 2 bases and J shed 5 bases, with 14 bases lying between them. The CDR3 DNA is TGCGCCAGCAGCTTCCGCCGGGGGGCCGACAATGAGCAGTTCTTC. Its translation is CASSFRRGADNEQFF.

This chain connects TRBV5-1 to TRBJ1-1, with D possibly TRBD1 on 5 matching bases. Between the trimmed V and J ends, which lost 5 bases and 1 base, there was a span of 12 bases. The CDR3 sequence is 14 residues long. Germline CDR1 reads SGHRS; CDR2 reads YFSETQ. The CDR3 DNA sequence: TGCGCCAGCAGTTTAAGTCAGGGGAACACTGAAGCTTTCTTT. It encodes CASSLSQGNTEAFF.

The V gene is TRBV7-9, the J gene TRBJ2-1, with TRBD2 identical over 9 bases. The CDR3 runs 16 residues. The germline V gene has CDR1 SEHNR and CDR2 FQNEAQ (reference sequence). With 4 bases clipped from V and 5 bases from J, the junction kept 9 bases outside the gene matches. CDR3 sequence: CASSSPLGGGDNEQFF. In DNA, the CDR3 is TGTGCCAGCAGCTCCCCGCTCGGCGGGGGGGACAATGAGCAGTTCTTC.

The sample holds one count of this clone. The CDR3: CASSFGGIGEKLFF. Written as DNA, the CDR3 is TGTGCCAGCAGTTTTGGAGGGATCGGTGAAAAACTGTTTTTT. The V call is TRBV28, the J call TRBJ1-4; D not certain. V shed 3 bases and J shed 7 bases, with 12 bases lying between them. The CDR3 has 14 residues. The germline gives CDR1 MDHEN, CDR2 SYDVKM.

This chain joins TRBV9 and TRBJ2-5; 15 bases agree with TRBD2. Per the germline V gene, CDR1 is SGDLS and CDR2 is YYNGEE. The CDR3 has 15 amino acids. V was clipped by 3 bases and J by 8 bases; unmatched bases: 5. CDR3 region: CASSGGLAGGETQYF. CDR3 sequence (DNA): TGTGCCAGCAGCGGCGGACTAGCGGGGGGGGAAACCCAGTACTTC.

The chain is built from TRBV19 and TRBJ1-5, with a weak D call TRBD1 (6 bases). Trimming took off 6 bases at V and 4 bases at J, with 16 bases between the two ends. This CDR3 region has 15 residues. Germline V lookup: CDR1 LNHDA, CDR2 SQIVND (reference sequence). The CDR3 here is CASRGQGSGNQPQHF. The CDR3 coding sequence is TGTGCCAGTAGGGGGCAGGGGAGTGGGAATCAGCCCCAGCATTTT.

The rearrangement joins TRBV10-1 to TRBJ2-3, with D tentatively TRBD1 (5 bases). Germline CDR1 is WNHNN and CDR2 is SYGVQD (reference sequence). The V end lost 6 bases, the J end lost 9 bases, and 13 bases lay between the germline ends. CDR3 length: 12 residues. The DNA for the CDR3 is TGCGCCAGCAGGGACGGACAAGGAACGCAGTATTTT. It encodes CASRDGQGTQYF.

The J gene is TRBJ2-1, the V gene TRBV27; 9 nucleotides match TRBD1. With 3 bases clipped from V and 7 bases from J, the junction kept 13 bases outside the gene matches. The germline gives CDR1 MNHEY, CDR2 SMNVEV (reference sequence). The CDR3 spans 17 residues. CDR3 protein: CASSFNPTGGPNNEQFF. In nucleotides, the CDR3 is TGTGCCAGCAGTTTTAATCCGACAGGGGGTCCGAATAATGAGCAGTTCTTC.

The genes are TRBV6-5 and TRBJ2-7, with a possible D match to TRBD2 (5 bases). CDR3 length: 13 residues. Germline lookup yields CDR1 MNHEY and CDR2 SVGAGI. The CDR3 spells CVSRRSGSYEQYF. CDR3 bases: TGTGTTTCAAGGAGGTCAGGAAGCTACGAGCAGTACTTC.

There are a few counts of this clone. The chain recombines TRBV28 with TRBJ1-5, with TRBD1 as a possible D gene (6 bases). The CDR3 is 14 amino acids. V was shortened by 6 bases and J by 2 bases, with 11 bases between the two germline ends. Germline values: CDR1 MDHEN, CDR2 SYDVKM. DNA for the CDR3: TGTGCCAGCAGGACGACAGGCGGCAATCAGCCCCAGCATTTT. Amino acid sequence: CASRTTGGNQPQHF.

The V call is TRBV7-6, the J call TRBJ2-1; 8 bases are a match to TRBD2. CDR1 SGHVS and CDR2 FNYEAQ come from the germline V gene. With 4 bases clipped from V and 7 bases from J, the junction kept 3 bases outside the gene matches. The CDR3 is made up of 13 amino acids. CDR3 loop: CASSSGTSNEQFF. DNA for the CDR3: TGTGCCAGCAGCTCCGGGACTAGTAATGAGCAGTTCTTC.

The V and J genes are TRBV4-1 and TRBJ1-1, with TRBD1 matching over 8 bases. This CDR3 is 19 amino acids long. Trimming at V came to 4 bases and at J to 1 base, leaving 17 bases not matched to a gene. Germline V gene lookup returns CDR1 MGHRA and CDR2 YSYEKL. The CDR3 sequence is CASSPLGSRRTGGNTEAFF. The CDR3 DNA sequence: TGCGCCAGCAGCCCACTCGGATCCCGCAGAACAGGGGGGAACACTGAAGCTTTCTTT.

The chain combines TRBV7-9 with TRBJ2-7; the match to TRBD2 covers 7 bases. Trimming at V came to 4 bases and at J to 5 bases, leaving 11 bases not matched to a gene. This CDR3 has 15 amino acids. The germline V gene has CDR1 SEHNR and CDR2 FQNEAQ (reference sequence). As DNA, the CDR3 is TGTGCCAGCAGCTCTTCAGGGACTACGGCCCACGAGCAGTACTTC. It yields the protein CASSSSGTTAHEQYF.

The chain links TRBV6-5 to TRBJ1-6; no firm D call. CDR3 length: 15 residues. The germline V and J ends were trimmed by 9 bases and 4 bases, with 16 bases remaining between them. CDR1 and CDR2 from the germline V gene are MNHEY and SVGAGI. This chain's CDR3 is CASQAVEGYNSPLHF. CDR3 coding DNA: TGTGCCAGTCAGGCAGTCGAGGGATATAATTCACCCCTCCACTTT.

This chain connects TRBV6-1 to TRBJ2-1; maybe TRBD2 (6 bases). V was clipped by 2 bases and J by 6 bases, with 11 bases between them. CDR3 length: 14 residues. Germline V gene data show CDR1 as MNHNS and CDR2 as SASEGT. Here the CDR3 DNA reads TGTGCCAGCAGTGAATATGGGGGGACCAATGAGCAGTTCTTC. Translating it yields CASSEYGGTNEQFF.

The chain uses TRBV30 and TRBJ2-5, with 12 positions matching TRBD2. J was trimmed by 5 bases and V by 4 bases; bases with no gene match: 5. The germline gives CDR1 GTSNPN, CDR2 SVGIG (reference sequence). CDR3 length: 14 residues. The CDR3 nucleotides are TGTGCCTGGATGGCTAGCGGGGGGGAGGAGACCCAGTACTTC. It yields the protein CAWMASGGEETQYF.

The chain recombines TRBV19 with TRBJ2-1, with 8 bases identical to TRBD2. The CDR3 runs 14 residues. CDR1 and CDR2 from the germline V gene are LNHDA and SQIVND (reference sequence). Trimming took 5 bases from V and 7 from J; bases not matched to a gene: 7. The DNA for the CDR3 is TGTGCCAGTAGTTCAGCGGGGGCGGGGAATGAGCAGTTCTTC. It is translated as CASSSAGAGNEQFF.

V is TRBV6-2 or TRBV6-3 and J is TRBJ2-7, with TRBD2 matching 7 bases. The CDR3 extends over 14 amino acids. From germline, CDR1 is MNHEY and CDR2 SVGEGT. With V trimmed by 2 bases and J by 6 bases, 7 bases remained unmatched. The CDR3 DNA is TGTGCCAGCAGTTACGAGCGGGAAGAGGGCGAGCAGTACTTC. This translates into CASSYEREEGEQYF.

The J gene is TRBJ2-3, the V gene TRBV5-4; 7 bases line up with TRBD1. The CDR3 is 13 residues long. V gave up 4 bases and J gave up 4 bases; unmatched junction bases: 3. Germline CDR1 is SGHNT and CDR2 is YYREEE (reference sequence). CDR3 bases: TGTGCCAGCAGCCTACAGGGGCCAGATACGCAGTATTTT. It translates to CASSLQGPDTQYF.